The 7 T cell receptor beta chains reported below all come from one sample, sequenced in a study of early T cells in non-severe SARS-CoV-2 infection. TCRdb reprocessed the 5' RACE reads via MiXCR and lists one record per CDR3 protein. The sample carries about 59,000 distinct CDR3 sequences, roughly 13% recorded once. The sample in question was whole blood, obtained at baseline. The source is an adult who was a healthcare worker with PCR-confirmed SARS-CoV-2 infection or an uninfected control (not recorded which).

This chain uses TRBV6-4 with TRBJ2-6; D unclear. CDR3 length: 14 residues. V was trimmed by 3 bases and J by 1 base, leaving 4 bases between them. The V gene's germline CDR1 is MRHNA and CDR2 SNTAGT. This chain's CDR3 is CASSEGSGANVLTF. The CDR3 DNA sequence: TGTGCCAGCAGTGAAGGGTCTGGGGCCAACGTCCTGACTTTC.

This rearrangement joins TRBV4-1 to TRBJ2-1; 7 bases line up with TRBD1. J gave up 0 bases and V 3 bases, and 5 bases lay outside the gene matches. Per germline, CDR1 MGHRA and CDR2 YSYEKL. This CDR3 contains 16 residues. DNA of the CDR3: TGCGCCAGCAGCCAGAGGGACAGAAGCTCCTACAATGAGCAGTTCTTC. Its translation: CASSQRDRSSYNEQFF.

This clonotype was seen repeatedly, ten times or more. At one of its ends the junction is not consistent with the germline gene, which may arise from a read error. The chain has TRBV7-2 and TRBJ2-7, with D perhaps TRBD2 (7 bases). The germline CDR1 and CDR2 sequences are SGHTA and FQGNSA. CDR3 size: 15 residues. The CDR3 sequence is CASSFGGLSSHEQYF. Written as DNA, the CDR3 is TGTGCCAGCAGCTTCGGGGGGCTAAGCTCCCACGAGCAGTACTTC.

The rearrangement links TRBV30 to TRBJ2-7; D ambiguous. Trimming left V 6 bases short and J 3 bases short, with 12 bases between. Germline values: CDR1 GTSNPN, CDR2 SVGIG (reference sequence). CDR3 size: 12 residues. The CDR3 is CACTDPSYEQYF. The CDR3, as DNA: TGTGCCTGTACTGACCCCAGCTACGAGCAGTACTTC. Looking up the rest from reference TRBV30 and TRBJ2-7 gives the full variable domain: SQTIHQWPATLVQPVGSPLSLECTVEGTSNPNLYWYRQAAGRGLQLLFYSVGIGQISSEVPQNLSASRPQDRQFILSSKKLLLSDSGFYLCACTDPSYEQYFGPGTRLTVT.

This clonotype came up many times. The V call is TRBV27, the J call TRBJ1-1; 9 nucleotides agree with TRBD1. The CDR3 has 13 residues. From germline, CDR1 is MNHEY and CDR2 SMNVEV (reference sequence). V was pared by 6 bases and J by 5 bases, with 4 bases of the junction left unmatched. Here the CDR3 reads CASSGTGWTEAFF. For the CDR3, the DNA is TGTGCCAGCAGCGGGACAGGGTGGACTGAAGCTTTCTTT.

In this sample, this clonotype turned up many times. This chain connects TRBV7-6 to TRBJ2-7; TRBD2 matches 10 bases. Germline V gene data show CDR1 as SGHVS and CDR2 as FNYEAQ. The V and J ends lost 5 bases and 3 bases, in that order; junction bases with no gene match: 1. The CDR3 has 13 residues. In DNA form, the CDR3 reads TGTGCCAGCAGCGCTAGCGGGAGCTACGAGCAGTACTTC. The encoded protein is CASSASGSYEQYF. The complete variable domain, with remaining parts taken from reference TRBV7-6 and TRBJ2-7, reads GAGVSQSPRYKVTKRGQDVALRCDPISGHVSLYWYRQALGQGPEFLTYFNYEAQQDKSGLPNDRFSAERPEGSISTLTIQRTEQRDSAMYRCASSASGSYEQYFGPGTRLTVT.

This clonotype was detected ten times or more. This chain joins TRBV5-4 and TRBJ2-7; maybe TRBD1 (5 bases). Per germline, CDR1 SGHNT and CDR2 YYREEE (reference sequence). This CDR3 spans 13 amino acids. The germline V and J ends were trimmed by 5 bases and 3 bases, with 12 bases remaining between them. CDR3 DNA sequence: TGTGCCAGCAGTAGCCAGGGTTACTACGAGCAGTACTTC. Its protein product is CASSSQGYYEQYF.